These 24 T cell receptor beta chains originate from one sample sequenced in a study of blood T cell repertoires in COVID-19. Assay used: immunoSEQ multiplex PCR; TCRdb lists only in-frame clones, some missing. The top ten clones hold 15% to 20% of a sample with around 58,000 clones, approximately 85% of them seen once. Material: peripheral blood. The receptors were gathered from a human donor in a cohort sampled during active COVID-19.

The chain links TRBV19 to TRBJ2-7, with 8 nucleotides matching TRBD2. CDR1 is LNHDA and CDR2 is SQIVND in the germline V gene (reference sequence). J gave up 6 bases and V 3 bases, and 7 bases lay outside the gene matches. The CDR3 consists of 14 residues. Here the CDR3 reads CASSMTGGRVEQYF. The CDR3 nucleotides are TGTGCCAGTAGTATGACGGGGGGGCGGGTCGAGCAGTACTTC. The complete variable domain, with remaining parts taken from reference TRBV19 and TRBJ2-7, reads DGGITQSPKYLFRKEGQNVTLSCEQNLNHDAMYWYRQDPGQGLRLIYYSQIVNDFQKGDIAEGYSVSREKKESFPLTVTSAQKNPTAFYLCASSMTGGRVEQYFGPGTRLTVT.

The chain couples TRBV7-9 to TRBJ1-3, with unresolved D. The V gene's germline CDR1 is SEHNR and CDR2 FQNEAQ (reference sequence). Trimming pared 3 bases from V and 0 bases from J, leaving 18 bases between. This CDR3 comprises 18 residues. The CDR3 spells CASSFIARAFSSGNTIYF. The CDR3 DNA is TGTGCCAGCAGCTTCATCGCCCGCGCGTTTAGCTCTGGAAACACCATATATTTT.

The V gene is TRBV2, the J gene TRBJ1-1; the D gene is possibly TRBD1 (6 bases). Trimming left V 4 bases short and J 11 bases short, with 17 bases between. Germline CDR1 SNHLY, CDR2 FYNNEI. This CDR3 has 13 residues. The CDR3 loop reads CASSGQMGAGAFF. For the CDR3, the DNA is TGTGCCAGCAGTGGCCAGATGGGGGCGGGTGCTTTCTTT.

The rearrangement links TRBV19 to TRBJ1-2; 8 bases are shared with TRBD1. J gave up 6 bases and V 9 bases, and 12 bases lay outside the gene matches. The CDR3 has 14 amino acids. The germline CDR1 and CDR2 sequences are LNHDA and SQIVND (reference sequence). The CDR3 loop reads CARHTGGMWDGYTF. CDR3 coding DNA: TGTGCCAGACACACAGGGGGAATGTGGGATGGCTACACCTTC.

The rearrangement links TRBV5-8 to TRBJ2-1, with D perhaps matching TRBD2 (6 bases). The V end was cut by 4 bases, the J end by 0 bases, with 8 bases between. The germline V gene has CDR1 SGHTS and CDR2 YDEGEE. This CDR3 contains 14 residues. CDR3 region: CASSLTSSYNEQFF. CDR3 sequence (DNA): TGTGCCAGCAGCCTGACTAGCTCCTACAATGAGCAGTTCTTC.

This clone was observed a handful of times. Other DNA sequences in the same sample also yield this CDR3. J is TRBJ2-5 and V is TRBV7-7, with TRBD1 identical over 8 bases. Per the germline V gene, CDR1 is SSHAT and CDR2 is FNYEAQ (reference sequence). J gave up 2 bases and V 1 base, and 6 bases lay outside the gene matches. The CDR3 length is 16 residues. CDR3 nucleotides: TGTGCCAGCAGCTTAGTAGGTACAGGGGGACAAGAGACCCAGTACTTC. Protein: CASSLVGTGGQETQYF.

CDR3 in amino acids: CASSIRGNYGYTF. The CDR3 bases are TGTGCCAGTAGTATACGCGGGAACTATGGCTACACCTTC. The rearrangement links TRBV19 to TRBJ1-2; no firm D call. The germline gives CDR1 LNHDA, CDR2 SQIVND (reference sequence). The CDR3 spans 13 residues. With 2 bases removed from V and 2 bases from J, the gap between germline ends came to 6 bases. Supplemented by reference TRBV19 and TRBJ1-2, the full variable domain reads DGGITQSPKYLFRKEGQNVTLSCEQNLNHDAMYWYRQDPGQGLRLIYYSQIVNDFQKGDIAEGYSVSREKKESFPLTVTSAQKNPTAFYLCASSIRGNYGYTFGSGTRLTVV.

V gene TRBV18 combines with J gene TRBJ1-1; D gene unclear. Trimming took off 4 bases at V and 1 base at J, with 16 bases between the two ends. CDR3 length equals 16 residues. Germline CDR1 KGHSH, CDR2 LQKENI. CDR3 in DNA: TGTGCCAGCTCACGAAGATCGGGAGCACGGAACACTGAAGCTTTCTTT. Protein: CASSRRSGARNTEAFF.

V usage is TRBV5-6 and J usage is TRBJ1-5, with D unresolved. Trimming stripped 4 bases from V and 1 base from J, with 9 bases between. The germline V gene encodes CDR1 SGHDT and CDR2 YYEEEE. This CDR3 is built from 14 residues. As DNA, the CDR3 is TGTGCCAGCAGCCGGGGAGCGAGCAATCAGCCCCAGCATTTT. Amino acids: CASSRGASNQPQHF.

This chain links TRBV10-3 with TRBJ1-5; TRBD1 matches 7 bases. CDR3 length: 15 residues. CDR1 ENHRY and CDR2 SYGVKD come from the germline V gene. V shed 5 bases and J 6 bases; nucleotides not matched to a gene: 10. The CDR3 sequence: CAISKDRTVGQPQHF. CDR3 in DNA: TGTGCCATCAGTAAGGACAGGACTGTCGGTCAGCCCCAGCATTTT.

Only a few counts were recorded for this clone. This rearrangement joins TRBV27 to TRBJ2-3, with 8 positions matching TRBD2. CDR1 MNHEY and CDR2 SMNVEV come from the germline V gene (reference sequence). The J segment lost 3 bases and the V segment lost 4 bases, leaving 12 bases of the junction unmatched. CDR3 size: 17 residues. The CDR3 here is CASSSESSGGGTDTQYF. The CDR3 DNA follows: TGTGCCAGCAGTTCCGAATCAAGCGGGGGAGGGACAGATACGCAGTATTTT.

V and J are TRBV4-3 and TRBJ1-3; weak D call: TRBD1 (6 bases). Trimming removed 4 bases at V and 4 bases at J, with 14 bases between. Germline values: CDR1 LGHNA, CDR2 YSLEER. This CDR3 contains 15 residues. The CDR3 here is CASSPRTQGGNTIYF. In DNA, the CDR3 is TGCGCCAGCAGCCCTCGGACCCAGGGGGGAAACACCATATATTTT.

J is TRBJ2-2 and V is TRBV4-3; 10 nucleotides agree with TRBD1. The CDR3 is 15 residues long. CDR1 is LGHNA and CDR2 is YSLEER in the germline V gene. The trim removed 3 bases at V and 7 bases at J, leaving 5 bases unmatched. The CDR3 coding sequence is TGCGCCAGCAGCCACGGGACAGGGGCTGGCGGGGAGCTGTTTTTT. Its translation is CASSHGTGAGGELFF.

J is TRBJ2-3 and V is TRBV2, with a possible D match to TRBD1 (5 bases). Trimming took off 5 bases at V and 0 bases at J, with 9 bases between the two ends. The CDR3 has 14 residues. Germline V gives CDR1 SNHLY, CDR2 FYNNEI. The DNA of the CDR3 is TGTGCCAGCAGTCCCCAGGGTAGCACAGATACGCAGTATTTT. This codes for CASSPQGSTDTQYF.

The chain combines TRBV7-2 with TRBJ2-2; 9 bases fit TRBD1. The germline gives CDR1 SGHTA, CDR2 FQGNSA. This CDR3 comprises 15 residues. V trimming: 5 bases; J trimming: 2 bases; junction bases outside the gene matches: 3. The CDR3 DNA sequence: TGTGCCAGCAGCCTACAGGGGGCAAACACCGGGGAGCTGTTTTTT. Protein product: CASSLQGANTGELFF.

This clone was counted a single time. The rearrangement joins TRBV6-2 or TRBV6-3 to TRBJ2-4; 9 bases map to TRBD2. The V gene's germline CDR1 is MNHEY and CDR2 SVGEGT. The ends lost 2 bases at V and 6 bases at J; junction bases unmatched: 8. The CDR3 is 16 residues long. The CDR3 DNA follows: TGTGCCAGCAGTTACGGAGGCGGGGGGGCCGGAAACATTCAGTACTTC. Its translation: CASSYGGGGAGNIQYF.

V usage is TRBV18 and J usage is TRBJ2-5; D gene unclear. The germline V gene encodes CDR1 KGHSH and CDR2 LQKENI. CDR3 length: 13 residues. Trimming pared 1 base from V and 2 bases from J, leaving 5 bases between. The CDR3 DNA reads as TGTGCCAGCTCACCACAGCCTCAAGAGACCCAGTACTTC. Amino acid sequence: CASSPQPQETQYF.

This clone has more than one count but fewer than ten. The CDR3 DNA is TGTGCCAGCTCACCACGAGGAGGTTTTGGCTACACCTTC. The encoded protein is CASSPRGGFGYTF. The chain carries TRBV18 and TRBJ1-2; D is ambiguous. The germline gives CDR1 KGHSH, CDR2 LQKENI. The CDR3 is made up of 13 amino acids. Trimming cost V 1 base and J 7 bases, with 10 bases left between them.

The rearrangement uses TRBV13 and TRBJ2-2; TRBD1 matches 8 bases. The length of the CDR3 is 15 residues. With 1 base clipped from V and 7 bases from J, the junction kept 5 bases outside the gene matches. CDR1 and CDR2 from the germline V gene are PRHDT and FYEKMQ (reference sequence). CDR3 sequence reads: CASSLAGGIGGELFF. The CDR3 bases are TGTGCCAGCAGCTTAGCAGGGGGCATTGGCGGGGAGCTGTTTTTT.

The J gene is TRBJ2-4, the V gene TRBV3-1 (or the pseudogene TRBV3-2); weak D call: TRBD1 (5 bases). Trimming removed 1 base at V and 1 base at J, with 8 bases between. Germline V gene lookup returns CDR1 LGHDT and CDR2 YNNKEL (reference sequence). The CDR3 extends over 15 amino acids. CDR3 region: CASSQGAGAKNIQYF. CDR3 in DNA: TGTGCCAGCAGCCAAGGGGCAGGGGCCAAAAACATTCAGTACTTC.

The gene calls are TRBV14 and TRBJ2-7; tentatively, D is TRBD2 (6 bases). The germline V and J ends were trimmed by 3 bases and 6 bases, with 15 bases remaining between them. The CDR3 contains 14 residues. CDR1 and CDR2 (germline): SGHDN, FVKESK. The CDR3 DNA is TGTGCCAGCAGCCAGGCCGGGACTCTCCTCGAGCAGTACTTC. Translated, it gives CASSQAGTLLEQYF.

This clone was counted a single time. J is TRBJ2-1 and V is TRBV12-3 or TRBV12-4, with no clear D. The V end lost 0 bases, the J end lost 10 bases, and 10 bases lay between the germline ends. The CDR3 covers 13 residues. CDR3 amino acids: CASSLAQAKEQFF. The DNA of the CDR3 is TGTGCCAGCAGTTTAGCGCAGGCTAAGGAGCAGTTCTTC.

The genes are TRBV7-2 and TRBJ2-7, with 7 bases lining up with TRBD1. CDR1 and CDR2 (germline): SGHTA, FQGNSA. This CDR3 contains 14 residues. V dropped 1 base and J dropped 3; count of bases not matched to a gene: 3. The CDR3 region has the DNA TGTGCCAGCAGCTTAGTTGACAGGGACTACGAGCAGTACTTC. Translating it yields CASSLVDRDYEQYF.

For this clone: The same CDR3 is also encoded by other DNA sequences in this sample. This chain links TRBV3-1 (or the pseudogene TRBV3-2) with TRBJ1-2; 7 positions agree with TRBD1. This CDR3 is 14 amino acids long. The germline V gene encodes CDR1 LGHDT and CDR2 YNNKEL (reference sequence). The V segment lost 1 base and the J segment 2 bases; nucleotides outside the gene matches: 1. This chain's CDR3 is CASSQGRGNYGYTF. The CDR3 DNA follows: TGTGCCAGCAGCCAAGGCAGGGGGAACTATGGCTACACCTTC.